These T cell receptor beta chains were read from a single sample in a study of T cell changes during pregnancy in multiple sclerosis. Assay: immunoSEQ multiplex PCR; the TCRdb copy retains only in-frame clones and omits some. The sample consists of around 77,000 clones, around 92% of them appearing once. Source: peripheral blood, taken in the third trimester of pregnancy. All receptors come from a female donor in good health, enrolled as a control in a pregnancy study. Each CDR3 is given with its conserved first and last residue. The D gene is left open where the match is weak. Clone sizes are given selectively: once, few, many, or a class where the clone is expanded.

abundance	d_gene	len	v_gene	j_gene	CDR3aa	CDR3nt
.	.	13	TRBV6-5	TRBJ1-2	CASRPTVNYGYTF	TGTGCCAGCAGGCCGACAGTAAACTATGGCTACACCTTC
.	.	15	TRBV6-5	TRBJ2-3	CASSYWGRGTDTQYF	TGTGCCAGCAGTTACTGGGGCAGGGGCACAGATACGCAGTATTTT
.	TRBD2	18	TRBV7-9	TRBJ2-3	CASSFGTSGGPSTDTQYF	TGTGCCAGCAGCTTTGGGACTAGCGGGGGACCGAGCACAGATACGCAGTATTTT
once	TRBD1	14	TRBV27	TRBJ1-4	CASRSQGDNEKLFF	TGTGCCAGCAGATCCCAGGGGGATAATGAAAAACTGTTTTTT
.	TRBD2	14	TRBV30	TRBJ2-7	CAWSLSGRASEQYF	TGTGCCTGGAGTCTTAGCGGGAGAGCGAGCGAGCAGTACTTC
.	TRBD1	19	TRBV7-8	TRBJ1-6	CASSPAGQGRSSYNSPLHF	TGTGCCAGCAGCCCAGCGGGACAGGGGAGAAGCTCCTATAATTCACCCCTCCACTTT
.	.	17	TRBV15	TRBJ2-7	CATSREGRGTDSYEQYF	TGTGCCACCAGCAGGGAGGGGAGAGGGACGGACTCCTACGAGCAGTACTTC
.	.	17	TRBV5-5	TRBJ1-4	CASTRGGAVGTNEKLFF	TGTGCCAGCACCCGGGGGGGGGCTGTCGGAACTAATGAAAAACTGTTTTTT
once	TRBD1	12	TRBV7-9	TRBJ2-1	CASRTGDNEQFF	TGTGCCAGCAGGACAGGGGACAATGAGCAGTTCTTC
.	.	14	TRBV7-9	TRBJ2-7	CASSQGGGYHEQYF	TGTGCCAGCAGCCAAGGGGGGGGATACCACGAGCAGTACTTC
.	.	13	TRBV7-2	TRBJ2-5	CASNLLEEETQYF	TGTGCCAGCAATCTTCTTGAGGAGGAGACCCAGTACTTC
.	TRBD2	15	TRBV19	TRBJ2-7	CASSIPAGAFYEQYF	TGTGCCAGTAGTATACCAGCGGGAGCCTTCTACGAGCAGTACTTC
.	.	13	TRBV28	TRBJ2-7	CASSGGVTYEQYF	TGTGCCAGCAGTGGCGGCGTGACCTACGAGCAGTACTTC
.	TRBD2	16	TRBV6-4	TRBJ2-1	CASSDKGGGAVDEQFF	TGTGCCAGCAGTGACAAAGGCGGGGGGGCCGTGGATGAGCAGTTCTTC
.	TRBD1	17	TRBV19	TRBJ2-5	CASSSSPGTGEFETQYF	TGTGCCAGTAGTTCCTCCCCCGGGACAGGGGAATTCGAGACCCAGTACTTC
.	.	15	TRBV30	TRBJ1-3	CAWSLLKSSGNTIYF	TGTGCCTGGAGCCTACTGAAATCCTCTGGAAACACCATATATTTT
.	TRBD2	14	TRBV19	TRBJ2-1	CASSPAGGYNEQFF	TGTGCCAGTAGTCCCGCCGGGGGGTACAATGAGCAGTTCTTC
.	.	15	TRBV7-8	TRBJ2-7	CASSHRGRSSYEQYF	TGTGCCAGCAGCCACCGGGGGAGGAGCTCCTACGAGCAGTACTTC
.	TRBD1	18	TRBV27	TRBJ1-1	CASSPYPDRVNMNTEAFF	TGTGCCAGCAGTCCTTACCCGGACAGGGTAAATATGAACACTGAAGCTTTCTTT
.	.	11	TRBV30	TRBJ1-1	CAWSPLTEAFF	TGTGCCTGGAGTCCCCTCACTGAAGCTTTCTTT
.	.	13	TRBV25-1	TRBJ1-3	CASSEYVGNTIYF	TGTGCCAGCAGTGAATACGTAGGAAACACCATATATTTT
.	.	16	TRBV6-6	TRBJ2-7	CASSSYQQGSIYEQYF	TGTGCCAGCAGTTCCTACCAACAGGGCTCTATCTACGAGCAGTACTTC